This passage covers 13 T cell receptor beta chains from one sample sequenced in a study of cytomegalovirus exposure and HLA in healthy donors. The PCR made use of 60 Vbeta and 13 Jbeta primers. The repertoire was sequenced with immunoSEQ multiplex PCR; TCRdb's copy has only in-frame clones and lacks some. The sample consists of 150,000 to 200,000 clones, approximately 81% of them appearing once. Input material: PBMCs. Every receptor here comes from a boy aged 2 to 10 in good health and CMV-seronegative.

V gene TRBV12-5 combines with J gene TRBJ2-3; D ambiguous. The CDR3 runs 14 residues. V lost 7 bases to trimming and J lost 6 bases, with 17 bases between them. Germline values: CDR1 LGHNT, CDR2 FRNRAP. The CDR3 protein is CASAPQAPRDTQYF. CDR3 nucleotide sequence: TGTGCTAGTGCCCCGCAGGCGCCCAGGGATACGCAGTATTTT.

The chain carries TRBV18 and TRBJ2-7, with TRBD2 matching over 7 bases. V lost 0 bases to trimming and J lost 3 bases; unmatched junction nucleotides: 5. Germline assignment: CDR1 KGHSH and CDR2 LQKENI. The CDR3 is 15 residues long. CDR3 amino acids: CASSPPGGNVYEQYF. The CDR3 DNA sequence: TGTGCCAGCTCACCACCGGGAGGGAATGTCTACGAGCAGTACTTC.

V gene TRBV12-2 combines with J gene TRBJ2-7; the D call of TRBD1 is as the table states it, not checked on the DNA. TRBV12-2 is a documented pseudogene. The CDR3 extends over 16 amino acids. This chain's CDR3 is CASRLVPDRISYEQYF. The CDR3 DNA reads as TGTGCAAGTCGCTTAGTCCCGGACAGGATCTCCTACGAGCAGTACTTC.

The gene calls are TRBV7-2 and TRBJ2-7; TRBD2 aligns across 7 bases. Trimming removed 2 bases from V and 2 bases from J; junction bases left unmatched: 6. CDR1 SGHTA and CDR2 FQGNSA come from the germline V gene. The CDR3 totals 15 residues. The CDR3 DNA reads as TGTGCCAGCAGCTTAACGGGGGGTCAGCCCTACGAGCAGTACTTC. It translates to CASSLTGGQPYEQYF.

CDR3 sequence (DNA): TGTGCCAGCAGTGAAGGGACTAGACGCACAGATACGCAGTATTTT. It codes for CASSEGTRRTDTQYF. The gene calls are TRBV6-1 and TRBJ2-3, with 7 positions matching TRBD2. The J segment lost 1 base and the V segment lost 1 base, leaving 2 bases of the junction unmatched. This CDR3 has 15 residues. Looked up from germline, CDR1 is MNHNS and CDR2 is SASEGT.

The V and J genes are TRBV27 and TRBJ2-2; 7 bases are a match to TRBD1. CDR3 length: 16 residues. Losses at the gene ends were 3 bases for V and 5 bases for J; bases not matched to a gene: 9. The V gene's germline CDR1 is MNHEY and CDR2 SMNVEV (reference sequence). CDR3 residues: CASSFLANRGTGELFF. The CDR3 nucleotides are TGTGCCAGCAGTTTCCTAGCAAACAGGGGAACCGGGGAGCTGTTTTTT.

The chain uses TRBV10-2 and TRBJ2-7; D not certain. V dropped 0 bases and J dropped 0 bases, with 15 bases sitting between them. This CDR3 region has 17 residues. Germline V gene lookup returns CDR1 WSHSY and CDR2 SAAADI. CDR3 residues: CASSESKLRSSSYEQYV. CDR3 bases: TGCGCCAGCAGTGAGTCGAAGCTCCGGAGTAGCTCCTACGAGCAGTACGTC.

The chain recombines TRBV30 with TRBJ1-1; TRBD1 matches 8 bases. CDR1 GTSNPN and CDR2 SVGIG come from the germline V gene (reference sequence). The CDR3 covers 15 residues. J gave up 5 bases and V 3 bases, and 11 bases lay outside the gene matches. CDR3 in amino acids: CAWRGTGGGWTEAFF. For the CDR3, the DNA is TGTGCCTGGAGAGGGACAGGCGGGGGATGGACTGAAGCTTTCTTT.

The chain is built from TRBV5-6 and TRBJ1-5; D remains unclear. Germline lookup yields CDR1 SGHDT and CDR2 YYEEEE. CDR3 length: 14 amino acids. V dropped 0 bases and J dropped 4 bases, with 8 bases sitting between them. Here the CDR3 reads CASSLGSTNQPQHF. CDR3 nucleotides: TGTGCCAGCAGCTTGGGGTCGACAAATCAGCCCCAGCATTTT.

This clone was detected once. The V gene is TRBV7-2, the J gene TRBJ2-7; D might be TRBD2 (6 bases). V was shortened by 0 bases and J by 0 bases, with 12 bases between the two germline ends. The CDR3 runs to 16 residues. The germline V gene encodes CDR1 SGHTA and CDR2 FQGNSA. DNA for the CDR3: TGTGCCAGCAGCTTAGCCCCACCGGGAGCCTCCTACGAGCAGTACTTC. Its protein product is CASSLAPPGASYEQYF.

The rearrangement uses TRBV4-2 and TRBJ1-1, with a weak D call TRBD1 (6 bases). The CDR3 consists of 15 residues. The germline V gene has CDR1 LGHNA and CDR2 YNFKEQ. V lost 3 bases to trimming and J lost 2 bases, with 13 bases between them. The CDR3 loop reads CASSQVGQLNTEAFF. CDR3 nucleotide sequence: TGTGCCAGCAGCCAGGTCGGACAGCTAAACACTGAAGCTTTCTTT.

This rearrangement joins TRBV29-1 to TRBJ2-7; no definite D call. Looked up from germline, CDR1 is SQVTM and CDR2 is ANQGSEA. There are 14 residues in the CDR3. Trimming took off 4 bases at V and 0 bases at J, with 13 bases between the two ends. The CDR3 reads CSVAVGPSSYEQYF. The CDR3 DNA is TGCAGCGTTGCGGTTGGCCCTAGCTCCTACGAGCAGTACTTC.

The CDR3 sequence is CASSEALEKLFF. The CDR3 DNA reads as TGTGCCAGCAGTGAAGCTCTAGAAAAACTGTTTTTT. This chain connects TRBV6-1 to TRBJ1-4, with D unclear. The CDR3 consists of 12 residues. Trimming took off 0 bases at V and 8 bases at J, with 4 bases between the two ends. Germline V gene data show CDR1 as MNHNS and CDR2 as SASEGT.